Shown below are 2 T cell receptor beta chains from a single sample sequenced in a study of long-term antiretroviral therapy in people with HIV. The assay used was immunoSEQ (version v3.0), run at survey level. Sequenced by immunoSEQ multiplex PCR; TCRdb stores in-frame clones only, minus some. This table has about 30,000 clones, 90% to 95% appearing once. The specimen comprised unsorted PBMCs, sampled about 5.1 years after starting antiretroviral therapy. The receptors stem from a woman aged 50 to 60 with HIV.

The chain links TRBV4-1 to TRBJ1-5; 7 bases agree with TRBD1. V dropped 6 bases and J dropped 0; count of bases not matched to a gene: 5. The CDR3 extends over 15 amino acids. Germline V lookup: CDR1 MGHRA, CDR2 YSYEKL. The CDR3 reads CASSTGQFSNQPQHF. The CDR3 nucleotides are TGCGCCAGCAGTACGGGACAGTTTAGCAATCAGCCCCAGCATTTT.

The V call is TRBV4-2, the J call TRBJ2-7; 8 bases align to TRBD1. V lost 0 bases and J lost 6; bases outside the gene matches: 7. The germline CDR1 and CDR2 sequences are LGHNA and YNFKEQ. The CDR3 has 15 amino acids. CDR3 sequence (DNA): TGTGCCAGCAGCCAAGAAGGGTCAGGGGGCGGCGAGCAGTACTTC. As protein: CASSQEGSGGGEQYF.